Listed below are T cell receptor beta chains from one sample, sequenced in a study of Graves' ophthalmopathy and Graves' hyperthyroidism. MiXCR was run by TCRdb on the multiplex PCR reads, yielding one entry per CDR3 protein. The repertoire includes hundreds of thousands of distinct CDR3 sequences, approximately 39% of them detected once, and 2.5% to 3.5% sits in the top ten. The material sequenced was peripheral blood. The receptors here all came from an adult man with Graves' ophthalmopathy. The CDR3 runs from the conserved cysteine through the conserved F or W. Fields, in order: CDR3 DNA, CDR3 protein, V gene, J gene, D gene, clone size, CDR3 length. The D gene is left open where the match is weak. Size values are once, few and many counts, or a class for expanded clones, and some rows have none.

cdr3_nt: TGTGCCAGCAGGAGGGACGGAAACTACGAGCAGTACTTC; cdr3_aa: CASRRDGNYEQYF; v_call: TRBV6-5; j_call: TRBJ2-7; d_call: .; clone_size: .; cdr3_length: 13
cdr3_nt: TGTGCCAGCAGTTTCCTCCGGGGCCAAGAGACCCAGTACTTC; cdr3_aa: CASSFLRGQETQYF; v_call: TRBV12-3/TRBV12-4; j_call: TRBJ2-5; d_call: .; clone_size: many; cdr3_length: 14
cdr3_nt: TGTGCCAGTAACAGGGTAAATGAGCAGTTCTTC; cdr3_aa: CASNRVNEQFF; v_call: TRBV2; j_call: TRBJ2-1; d_call: .; clone_size: .; cdr3_length: 11
cdr3_nt: TGTGCCGCTCAGCCTCCGGGACAGGGAAAAGAAAAACTGTTTTTT; cdr3_aa: CAAQPPGQGKEKLFF; v_call: TRBV10-3; j_call: TRBJ1-4; d_call: TRBD1; clone_size: .; cdr3_length: 15
cdr3_nt: TGCAGTGCTTTGGACAGGGCGGCTCTCGTTCCCTTC; cdr3_aa: CSALDRAALVPF; v_call: TRBV20-1; j_call: TRBJ1-2; d_call: TRBD1; clone_size: .; cdr3_length: 12
cdr3_nt: TGTGCCATCAGACCAACGGACAGAAATGGCTACACCTTC; cdr3_aa: CAIRPTDRNGYTF; v_call: TRBV10-3; j_call: TRBJ1-2; d_call: .; clone_size: many; cdr3_length: 13
cdr3_nt: TGCAGTGCGTGGACAGGCGGAAACTATGGCTACACCTTC; cdr3_aa: CSAWTGGNYGYTF; v_call: TRBV20-1; j_call: TRBJ1-2; d_call: TRBD1; clone_size: .; cdr3_length: 13
cdr3_nt: TGTGCCAGCAGAGCAGGGACAGCCTATGGCTACACCTTC; cdr3_aa: CASRAGTAYGYTF; v_call: TRBV2; j_call: TRBJ1-2; d_call: TRBD1; clone_size: .; cdr3_length: 13
cdr3_nt: TGTGCCATCAGGGGCTCCGGGAACGAGCAGTACTTC; cdr3_aa: CAIRGSGNEQYF; v_call: TRBV10-3; j_call: TRBJ2-7; d_call: .; clone_size: .; cdr3_length: 12
cdr3_nt: TGCGCAGCCGTTTGGGGTAGCACAGATACGCAGTATTTT; cdr3_aa: CAAVWGSTDTQYF; v_call: TRBV29-1; j_call: TRBJ2-3; d_call: .; clone_size: few; cdr3_length: 13
cdr3_nt: TGTGCCAGCAGCCCGGGGGTAGCGGTCTCCTACGAGCAGTACTTC; cdr3_aa: CASSPGVAVSYEQYF; v_call: TRBV9; j_call: TRBJ2-7; d_call: .; clone_size: .; cdr3_length: 15
cdr3_nt: TGTGCCAGCAGCTCCGGGACAGGGTGGGCTGAAGCTTTCTTT; cdr3_aa: CASSSGTGWAEAFF; v_call: TRBV7-9; j_call: TRBJ1-1; d_call: TRBD1; clone_size: many; cdr3_length: 14
cdr3_nt: TGTGCCACCAGAGTGGCCGGGACAGGGAGCGAAAAACTGTTTTTT; cdr3_aa: CATRVAGTGSEKLFF; v_call: TRBV15; j_call: TRBJ1-4; d_call: TRBD1; clone_size: many; cdr3_length: 15
cdr3_nt: TGTGCCAGCAGTCAACAGGGCTACGGGCAGTACTTC; cdr3_aa: CASSQQGYGQYF; v_call: TRBV11-2; j_call: TRBJ2-7; d_call: .; clone_size: .; cdr3_length: 12
cdr3_nt: TGTGCCAGCAGCTCACGAACAGCTCTTACGACTGAAGCTTTCTTT; cdr3_aa: CASSSRTALTTEAFF; v_call: TRBV4-2; j_call: TRBJ1-1; d_call: .; clone_size: few; cdr3_length: 15
cdr3_nt: TGTGCCAGCAGCCCCAGGCCTTACGAGACCCAGTACTTC; cdr3_aa: CASSPRPYETQYF; v_call: TRBV7-2; j_call: TRBJ2-5; d_call: .; clone_size: many; cdr3_length: 13
cdr3_nt: TGTGCCAGCAGTGTTCGGGGCCAGCCCCAGCAGTACTTC; cdr3_aa: CASSVRGQPQQYF; v_call: TRBV2; j_call: TRBJ2-7; d_call: .; clone_size: .; cdr3_length: 13
cdr3_nt: TGTGCCAGCAGCTTAGGTACAGGGGGCTTCGACGAGCAGTACTTC; cdr3_aa: CASSLGTGGFDEQYF; v_call: TRBV7-8; j_call: TRBJ2-7; d_call: TRBD1; clone_size: many; cdr3_length: 15
cdr3_nt: TGCAGTGCTAGCCAGGCAGGGACCCAGTACTTC; cdr3_aa: CSASQAGTQYF; v_call: TRBV20-1; j_call: TRBJ2-5; d_call: .; clone_size: .; cdr3_length: 11
cdr3_nt: TGTGCCAGCAGCGTGGCGGACAGGTTCTATGGCTACACCTTC; cdr3_aa: CASSVADRFYGYTF; v_call: TRBV5-4; j_call: TRBJ1-2; d_call: TRBD1; clone_size: once; cdr3_length: 14
cdr3_nt: TGTGCCAGCAGTGAGGTGCAGGGGATCTACGAGCAGTACTTC; cdr3_aa: CASSEVQGIYEQYF; v_call: TRBV6-1; j_call: TRBJ2-7; d_call: .; clone_size: .; cdr3_length: 14
cdr3_nt: TGTGCCAGCAGAACTCCTAAGACAGGGGGGAACACTGAAGCTTTCTTT; cdr3_aa: CASRTPKTGGNTEAFF; v_call: TRBV2; j_call: TRBJ1-1; d_call: TRBD1; clone_size: many; cdr3_length: 16
cdr3_nt: TGTGCTAGCGGTACTGAACAGGGAGAGACCCAGTACTTC; cdr3_aa: CASGTEQGETQYF; v_call: TRBV12-5; j_call: TRBJ2-5; d_call: .; clone_size: .; cdr3_length: 13
cdr3_nt: TGTGCCAGTAGTATAGATCCAGGCCGGAACACCATATATTTT; cdr3_aa: CASSIDPGRNTIYF; v_call: TRBV19; j_call: TRBJ1-3; d_call: .; clone_size: many; cdr3_length: 14
cdr3_nt: TGCGCCAGCAGCCAAGGTGAGCTACCAGTCACCTATGGCTACACCTTC; cdr3_aa: CASSQGELPVTYGYTF; v_call: TRBV4-1; j_call: TRBJ1-2; d_call: .; clone_size: .; cdr3_length: 16
cdr3_nt: TGCAGCGTTGAAGAGAGGATAGCGGGGGAGCTGTTTTTT; cdr3_aa: CSVEERIAGELFF; v_call: TRBV29-1; j_call: TRBJ2-2; d_call: .; clone_size: .; cdr3_length: 13
cdr3_nt: TGTGCCAGCAGCCAAGATATACAGAATAATTCACCCCTCCACTTT; cdr3_aa: CASSQDIQNNSPLHF; v_call: TRBV5-5; j_call: TRBJ1-6; d_call: .; clone_size: .; cdr3_length: 15
cdr3_nt: TGTGCCAGCAGTTTAGGGCCCATGGGGCCCTACGAGCAGTACTTC; cdr3_aa: CASSLGPMGPYEQYF; v_call: TRBV12-3/TRBV12-4; j_call: TRBJ2-7; d_call: .; clone_size: .; cdr3_length: 15
cdr3_nt: TGTGCCAGCAGAACCGGGACAGATCCTTCAGAGACCCAGTACTTC; cdr3_aa: CASRTGTDPSETQYF; v_call: TRBV27; j_call: TRBJ2-5; d_call: TRBD1; clone_size: few; cdr3_length: 15
cdr3_nt: TGTGCCAGCAGTTACCGACAGAGCAATCAGCCCCAGCATTTT; cdr3_aa: CASSYRQSNQPQHF; v_call: TRBV12-3/TRBV12-4; j_call: TRBJ1-5; d_call: .; clone_size: .; cdr3_length: 14
cdr3_nt: TGTGCCAGCAGCGACCCGGACAGCTATAATTCACCCCTCCACTTT; cdr3_aa: CASSDPDSYNSPLHF; v_call: TRBV9; j_call: TRBJ1-6; d_call: .; clone_size: many; cdr3_length: 15
cdr3_nt: TGTGCCAGTAGCGGGACAGGTGGGCTGAGGGTGAGCAATCAGCCCCAGCATTTT; cdr3_aa: CASSGTGGLRVSNQPQHF; v_call: TRBV19; j_call: TRBJ1-5; d_call: TRBD1; clone_size: .; cdr3_length: 18
cdr3_nt: TGCGCCAGCAGCCAAACGCTGGTTGGGACTAGCGGGCGGTACGAGCAGTACTTC; cdr3_aa: CASSQTLVGTSGRYEQYF; v_call: TRBV4-3; j_call: TRBJ2-7; d_call: TRBD2; clone_size: .; cdr3_length: 18